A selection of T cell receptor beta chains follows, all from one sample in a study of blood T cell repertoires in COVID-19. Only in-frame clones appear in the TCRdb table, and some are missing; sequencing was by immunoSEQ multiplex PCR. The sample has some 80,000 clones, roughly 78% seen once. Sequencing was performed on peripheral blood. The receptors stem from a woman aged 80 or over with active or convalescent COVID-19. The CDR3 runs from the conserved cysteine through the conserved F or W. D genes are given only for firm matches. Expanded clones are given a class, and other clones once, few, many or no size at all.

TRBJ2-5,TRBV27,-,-,CASSSPPGTQYF,TGTGCCAGCAGTTCGCCTCCGGGGACCCAGTACTTC
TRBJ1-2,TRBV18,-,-,CASSPPHGGPYGYTF,TGTGCCAGCTCACCACCTCACGGGGGACCCTATGGCTACACCTTC
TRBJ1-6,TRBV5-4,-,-,CASSFLPGHINSPLHF,TGTGCCAGCAGTTTTCTCCCGGGACACATCAATTCACCCCTCCACTTT
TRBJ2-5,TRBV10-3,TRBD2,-,CAISESGLAGDGTQYF,TGTGCCATCAGTGAGTCTGGCCTAGCGGGAGATGGGACCCAGTACTTC
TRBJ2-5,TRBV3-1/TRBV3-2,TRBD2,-,CASTLAGGPGETQYF,TGTGCCAGCACACTAGCGGGGGGGCCGGGCGAGACCCAGTACTTC
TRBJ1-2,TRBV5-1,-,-,CASTQEGYGYTF,TGCGCCAGCACCCAGGAGGGCTATGGCTACACCTTC
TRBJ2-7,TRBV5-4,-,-,CASSYSSYEQYF,TGTGCCAGCAGCTACAGCTCCTACGAGCAGTACTTC
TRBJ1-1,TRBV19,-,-,CASSTVSTLNTEAFF,TGTGCCAGTAGTACGGTCTCTACCTTGAACACTGAAGCTTTCTTT
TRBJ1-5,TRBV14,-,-,CASSHGSGVSNQPQHF,TGTGCCAGCAGCCATGGGTCCGGGGTTAGCAATCAGCCCCAGCATTTT
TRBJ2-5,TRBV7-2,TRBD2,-,CASSQGLAGGQETQYF,TGTGCCAGCAGCCAGGGACTAGCGGGGGGGCAAGAGACCCAGTACTTC
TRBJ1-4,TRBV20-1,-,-,CSASMSRDITTNEKLFF,TGCAGTGCTAGTATGTCCCGGGACATTACAACTAATGAAAAACTGTTTTTT
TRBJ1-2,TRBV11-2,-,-,CASSSRRRLYRGEGYTF,TGTGCCAGCAGCAGTCGACGCCGGCTTTACCGGGGGGAGGGCTACACCTTC
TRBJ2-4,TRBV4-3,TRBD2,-,CASSQEGASGSWWAKNIQYF,TGCGCCAGCAGCCAAGAGGGGGCTAGCGGGAGCTGGTGGGCCAAAAACATTCAGTACTTC
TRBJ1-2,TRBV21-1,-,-,CASSPGQENYGYTF,TGTGCCAGCAGCCCTGGACAGGAAAACTATGGCTACACCTTC
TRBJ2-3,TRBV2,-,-,CASSESQSSTDTQYF,TGTGCCAGCAGTGAATCCCAGTCTAGCACAGATACGCAGTATTTT
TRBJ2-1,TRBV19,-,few,CASSIDGVRTGYNEQFF,TGTGCCAGTAGTATTGACGGGGTGCGTACCGGATACAATGAGCAGTTCTTC
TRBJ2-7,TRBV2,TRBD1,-,CANARTGGYEQYF,TGTGCCAATGCGCGGACAGGGGGCTACGAGCAGTACTTC